Sequencing of this TCR beta chain was carried out in a study of identical twins. General observations from the study: Among out-of-frame alpha sequences shared by twins, low generation probability occurred in excess. With abundant cord blood beta clonotypes, insertions were fewer; memory repertoires showed no such pattern. Twins shared beta out-of-frame sequences in excess, but this excess was weaker.

Unique molecular identifiers were in the cDNA, with template-switch universal primer binding. TCRdb independently ran MiXCR on the 5' RACE reads; one entry per CDR3 protein. The sample carries about 890,000 distinct CDR3 sequences, 10% to 15% recorded once. V lost 1 base to trimming and J lost 1 base, with 11 bases between them. CDR3 length equals 14 residues. Germline loops: CDR1 DFQATT, CDR2 SNEGSKA (reference sequence). With respect to this clonotype: Its antigen is not known.

This sample also belongs to another study, concerning yellow fever vaccine responses in identical twins.

This receptor was identified in a young woman in good health. Sequencing was carried out using PBMCs. The gene calls are TRBV20-1 and TRBJ2-7; D may be TRBD2 (6 bases). This CDR3 is CSARAETSSYEQYF. CDR3 DNA sequence: TGCAGTGCTAGAGCGGAGACTAGTTCCTACGAGCAGTACTTC.